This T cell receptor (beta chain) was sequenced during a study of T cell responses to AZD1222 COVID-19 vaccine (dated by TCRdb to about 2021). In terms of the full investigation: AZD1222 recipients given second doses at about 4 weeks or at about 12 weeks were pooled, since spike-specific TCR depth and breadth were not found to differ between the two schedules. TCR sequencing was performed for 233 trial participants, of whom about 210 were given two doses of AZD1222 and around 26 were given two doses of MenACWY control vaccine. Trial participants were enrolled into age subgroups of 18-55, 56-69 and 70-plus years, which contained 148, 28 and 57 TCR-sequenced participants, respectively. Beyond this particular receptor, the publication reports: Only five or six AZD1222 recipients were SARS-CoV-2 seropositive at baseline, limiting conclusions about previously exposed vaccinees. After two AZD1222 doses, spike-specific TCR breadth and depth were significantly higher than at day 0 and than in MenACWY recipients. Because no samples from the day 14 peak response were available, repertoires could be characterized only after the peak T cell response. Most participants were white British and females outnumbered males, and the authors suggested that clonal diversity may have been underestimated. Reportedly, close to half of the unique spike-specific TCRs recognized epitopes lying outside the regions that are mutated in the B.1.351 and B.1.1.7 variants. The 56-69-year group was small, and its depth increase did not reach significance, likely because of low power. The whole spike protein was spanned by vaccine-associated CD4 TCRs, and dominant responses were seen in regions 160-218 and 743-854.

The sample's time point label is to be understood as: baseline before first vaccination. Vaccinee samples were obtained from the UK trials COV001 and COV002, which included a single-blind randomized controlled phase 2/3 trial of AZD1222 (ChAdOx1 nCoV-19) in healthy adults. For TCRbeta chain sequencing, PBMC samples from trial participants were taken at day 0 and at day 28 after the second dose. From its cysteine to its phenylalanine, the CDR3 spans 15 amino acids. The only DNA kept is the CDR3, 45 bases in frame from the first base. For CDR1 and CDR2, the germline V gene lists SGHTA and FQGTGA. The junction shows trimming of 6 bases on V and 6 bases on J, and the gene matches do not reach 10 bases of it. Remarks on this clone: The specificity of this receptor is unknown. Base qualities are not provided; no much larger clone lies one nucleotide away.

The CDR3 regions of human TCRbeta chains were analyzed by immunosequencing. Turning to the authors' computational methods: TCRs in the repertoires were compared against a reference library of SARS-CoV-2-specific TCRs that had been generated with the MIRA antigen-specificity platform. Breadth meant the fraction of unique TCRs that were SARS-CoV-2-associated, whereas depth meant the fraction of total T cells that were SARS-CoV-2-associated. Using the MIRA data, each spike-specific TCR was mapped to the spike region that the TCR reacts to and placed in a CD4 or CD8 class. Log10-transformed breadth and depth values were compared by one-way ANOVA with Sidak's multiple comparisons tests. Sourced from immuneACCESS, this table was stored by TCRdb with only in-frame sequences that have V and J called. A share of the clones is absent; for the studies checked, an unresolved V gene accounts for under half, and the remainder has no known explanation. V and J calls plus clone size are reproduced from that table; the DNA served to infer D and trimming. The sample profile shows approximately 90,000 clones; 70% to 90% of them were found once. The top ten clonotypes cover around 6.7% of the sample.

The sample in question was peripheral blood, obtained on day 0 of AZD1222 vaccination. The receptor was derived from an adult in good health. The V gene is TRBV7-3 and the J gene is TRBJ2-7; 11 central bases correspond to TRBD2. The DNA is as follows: TGTGCCAGCAGTCAAGGAACTAGCGGGAGACGCGAGCAGTACTTC. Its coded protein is CASSQGTSGRREQYF.